Listed below are T cell receptor beta chains from one sample, sequenced in a study of shared clonotypes between healthy human individuals. The method was immunoSEQ multiplex PCR; TCRdb's version includes in-frame clones alone and lacks a portion of them. Of over 400,000 clones in the sample, around 80% were seen once. The source material was PBMCs. Source of these receptors: a woman in her forties in good health. Some clones in this sample may be carry-over from other donors' samples. CDR3s leave out the opening cysteine and the closing phenylalanine or tryptophan.

j_gene | v_gene | CDR3aa
TRBJ2-4 | TRBV10-1 | ASKRTGNIQY
TRBJ1-4 | TRBV18 | ASSLNPQGANEKLF
TRBJ2-3 | TRBV5-6 | ASSRQGGGTDTQY
TRBJ2-7 | TRBV27 | ASTRTSGKSHEQY
TRBJ2-3 | TRBV5-1 | ASSGRGFSTDTQY
TRBJ2-7 | TRBV29-1 | SVISGGSYEQY
TRBJ2-3 | TRBV15 | ATSRDSGGRLPLHDTDTQY
TRBJ1-3 | TRBV7-9 | ASSSDRGNTIY
TRBJ1-1 | TRBV20-1 | SAYKNTEAF
TRBJ2-2 | TRBV9 | ASSVGVNTGELF
TRBJ2-1 | TRBV5-1 | ASSIAGESYNEQF
TRBJ2-7 | TRBV6-1 | ASTDVPVYEQY
TRBJ2-1 | TRBV6-5 | ATRRAYYNEQF
TRBJ1-5 | TRBV15 | ATSRDRGNQPQH
TRBJ2-2 | TRBV5-1 | ATLGQGDTGELF
TRBJ2-3 | TRBV6-4 | ASSLEFGEGLTDTQY
TRBJ2-7 | TRBV2 | ASMRDPSYEQH
TRBJ2-1 | TRBV7-2 | ASSRDRGSYNEQF
TRBJ2-7 | TRBV28 | ASSLTSGRSYEQY
NA | TRBV19 | ASSLRGSYEQY
TRBJ1-6 | TRBV5-1 | ASSWTGGANSPLH
TRBJ1-5 | TRBV6-6 | ASKMDRNQPQH
TRBJ2-1 | TRBV28 | ASSPTDRDAQEQF
TRBJ1-1 | TRBV19 | ASTEGQPNTEAF
TRBJ2-5 | TRBV7-2 | ASREGSRETQY
TRBJ2-5 | TRBV29-1 | SVDSGGETQY
TRBJ1-6 | TRBV30 | AWSEAGQYSPLH
TRBJ2-3 | TRBV10-3 | AISETDTQY
TRBJ2-5 | TRBV7-3 | ASSPRAGVRGETQY
TRBJ2-1 | TRBV4-2 | ASSQWTGVASGRADEQF
TRBJ2-1 | TRBV13 | ASSLGATPYNEQF
TRBJ1-1 | TRBV27 | ASSSRTGEAF
TRBJ2-2 | TRBV7-9 | AGSLVREKLF
TRBJ2-5 | TRBV28 | ASSAPGRHAQETQY
TRBJ1-5 | TRBV7-2 | ASSPQGFNQPQH
TRBJ2-2 | TRBV2 | ASKTSGNTGELF
TRBJ2-3 | TRBV11-3 | ASSLRDRGGQADTQY
TRBJ2-3 | TRBV7-2 | ASSVGRQDTQY
TRBJ1-5 | TRBV2 | ASSTRMRNQPQH
TRBJ2-3 | TRBV7-7 | ASSVTGGLDTQY
TRBJ1-2 | TRBV27 | ASRLDRYNYGYT
TRBJ2-1 | TRBV4-2 | ASSQDRREGYNEQF
TRBJ2-2 | TRBV11-2 | ASSLSVVTGELF
TRBJ1-1 | TRBV18 | ASSPAETEAF
TRBJ2-5 | TRBV5-1 | ASRPPYRGTKETQY